The next 22 T cell receptor beta chains were all read from a single sample in a study of beta chain features in type 1 diabetes. Study findings and constraints: People with Type 1 diabetes carried modestly yet significantly shorter TCRB CDR3s in all four CD4+ subsets.

All of the isolated RNA was reverse transcribed, so expressed TCRB transcripts were sequenced. Sequenced by immunoSEQ multiplex PCR; TCRdb stores in-frame clones only, minus some. Among hundreds of thousands of clones listed, roughly an eighth were seen once. These receptors' antigens are unknown. The specimen was naive CD4+ T cells from blood. The receptors were gathered from a man between 18 and 35 years old with type 1 diabetes.

The chain carries TRBV30 and TRBJ1-3, with D perhaps matching TRBD1 (6 bases). CDR1 is GTSNPN, CDR2 SVGIG, per germline (reference sequence). Trimming shortened V by 7 bases and J by 1 base, and 8 bases separated the two germline ends. The CDR3 covers 12 residues. CDR3 nucleotides: TGTGCCTTACAGGGATCTGGAAACACCATATATTTT. The encoded protein is CALQGSGNTIYF.

This clone came up a few times. The chain uses TRBV7-2 and TRBJ2-4, with TRBD1 matching over 7 bases. Losses at the gene ends were 3 bases for V and 0 bases for J; bases not matched to a gene: 2. Germline assignment: CDR1 SGHTA and CDR2 FQGNSA. The CDR3 runs 15 residues. The CDR3, as DNA: TGTGCCAGCAGCTTGAACAGGGGAGCCAAAAACATTCAGTACTTC. It yields the protein CASSLNRGAKNIQYF.

V and J are TRBV30 and TRBJ1-5; perhaps TRBD1 as D (5 bases). Germline V CDR1 and CDR2: GTSNPN, SVGIG (reference sequence). Trimming removed 2 bases at V and 5 bases at J, with 10 bases between. The CDR3 is 13 amino acids. CDR3 bases: TGTGCCTGGAGTTCGTCAGGGTATCAGCCCCAGCATTTT. Protein sequence: CAWSSSGYQPQHF.

This clone came up a few times. This rearrangement joins TRBV30 to TRBJ2-3; no definite D call. CDR1 is GTSNPN and CDR2 is SVGIG in the germline V gene (reference sequence). The CDR3 runs to 14 residues. The germline V and J ends were trimmed by 2 bases and 1 base, with 10 bases remaining between them. The CDR3 reads CAWSQLTRTDTQYF. CDR3 bases: TGTGCCTGGAGTCAGCTGACCCGCACAGATACGCAGTATTTT.

The CDR3 sequence: CASSFGSADEQFF. DNA of the CDR3: TGCGCCAGCAGCTTTGGGTCAGCGGATGAGCAGTTCTTC. The chain has TRBV5-1 and TRBJ2-1, with TRBD2 as a possible D gene (5 bases). CDR1 is SGHRS, CDR2 YFSETQ, per germline. Trimming took off 2 bases at V and 8 bases at J, with 11 bases between the two ends. CDR3 length equals 13 residues.

This clone was recorded a few times. V gene TRBV30 combines with J gene TRBJ1-2, with D unclear. Germline V lookup: CDR1 GTSNPN, CDR2 SVGIG (reference sequence). This CDR3 has 14 residues. Trimming removed 0 bases at V and 2 bases at J, with 10 bases between. CDR3 DNA sequence: TGTGCCTGGAGTGTACGGATTGGCAACTATGGCTACACCTTC. Residues: CAWSVRIGNYGYTF.

This chain uses TRBV30 with TRBJ1-5; 10 bases are shared with TRBD1. The CDR3 runs to 16 residues. The germline V gene encodes CDR1 GTSNPN and CDR2 SVGIG (reference sequence). After removal of 2 bases from V and 4 bases from J, the junction contained 8 bases not matched to a gene. CDR3 protein: CAWSSLGTGVNQPQHF. The CDR3 coding sequence is TGTGCCTGGAGTTCTTTGGGGACAGGGGTTAATCAGCCCCAGCATTTT. Looking up the rest from reference TRBV30 and TRBJ1-5 gives the full variable domain: SQTIHQWPATLVQPVGSPLSLECTVEGTSNPNLYWYRQAAGRGLQLLFYSVGIGQISSEVPQNLSASRPQDRQFILSSKKLLLSDSGFYLCAWSSLGTGVNQPQHFGDGTRLSIL.

This clone was counted a few times. The V call is TRBV5-4, the J call TRBJ2-7, with D maybe TRBD2 (5 bases). Trimming cost V 1 base and J 2 bases, with 16 bases left between them. Germline V lookup: CDR1 SGHNT, CDR2 YYREEE (reference sequence). The CDR3 totals 16 residues. The CDR3 DNA reads as TGTGCCAGCAGCTTGAAATTGGTGGCTAGCACCTACGAGCAGTACTTC. This codes for CASSLKLVASTYEQYF.

This clone came up a few times. The V call is TRBV6-1, the J call TRBJ2-7; 12 bases are a match to TRBD1. The CDR3 spans 14 residues. The ends lost 5 bases at V and 5 bases at J; junction bases unmatched: 4. Per the germline V gene, CDR1 is MNHNS and CDR2 is SASEGT. DNA of the CDR3: TGTGCCAGCAGTCCGGGACAGGGGGCCGACGAGCAGTACTTC. It specifies CASSPGQGADEQYF.

CDR3 amino acids: CASRETGVAYGYTF. The CDR3 DNA is TGTGCCAGCAGGGAGACAGGGGTGGCCTATGGCTACACCTTC. This chain links TRBV6-5 with TRBJ1-2, with 8 bases identical to TRBD1. The CDR3 consists of 14 residues. V was pared by 6 bases and J by 4 bases, with 7 bases of the junction left unmatched. The V gene's germline CDR1 is MNHEY and CDR2 SVGAGI.

This clone was counted a few times. Other nucleotide sequences from this sample produce the same CDR3. This chain connects TRBV5-1 to TRBJ1-1; 9 nucleotides agree with TRBD1. J lost 5 bases, V lost 4 bases, and 6 bases had no gene match. CDR1 is SGHRS, CDR2 YFSETQ, per germline. This CDR3 region has 14 residues. CDR3 DNA sequence: TGCGCCAGCAGCCTAAGGACAGGGGAAACTGAAGCTTTCTTT. Its translation is CASSLRTGETEAFF.

This clone was seen a few times. V is TRBV25-1 and J is TRBJ2-1; TRBD2 agrees at 9 bases. CDR1 and CDR2 from the germline V gene are MGHDK and SYGVNS. The CDR3 is 11 amino acids. V was pared by 3 bases and J by 13 bases, with 1 base of the junction left unmatched. This chain's CDR3 is CASSDSGGQFF. The CDR3 nucleotides read TGTGCCAGCAGTGATAGCGGGGGTCAGTTCTTC.

This clone was detected only once. The rearrangement links TRBV6-5 to TRBJ1-1; the D is unclear. This CDR3 region has 15 residues. Looked up from germline, CDR1 is MNHEY and CDR2 is SVGAGI. V shed 0 bases and J shed 0 bases, with 8 bases lying between them. The CDR3 loop is CASSYSSSVNTEAFF. DNA for the CDR3: TGTGCCAGCAGTTACTCGAGTAGTGTGAACACTGAAGCTTTCTTT.

Only a few counts were recorded for this clone. This sequence joins TRBV29-1 and TRBJ2-5, with 7 positions matching TRBD2. The CDR3 covers 12 residues. J gave up 4 bases and V 5 bases, and 4 bases lay outside the gene matches. CDR1 is SQVTM and CDR2 is ANQGSEA in the germline V gene. CDR3 loop: CSVTGGGETQYF. The CDR3 nucleotides read TGCAGCGTTACGGGGGGAGGAGAGACCCAGTACTTC.

This clone has only a few counts. DNA for the CDR3: TGTGCCAGCAGCCAATCACAGGGGGAGGATGAAGCTTTCTTT. This gives the protein CASSQSQGEDEAFF. The chain recombines TRBV7-2 with TRBJ1-1; TRBD1 agrees at 8 bases. The CDR3 contains 14 residues. Germline V gene sequence: CDR1 SGHTA, CDR2 FQGNSA. Germline trimming cut 5 bases from V and 7 bases from J; bases unmatched to any gene: 9.

This chain joins TRBV30 and TRBJ2-1, with no clear D. The V end was cut by 4 bases, the J end by 0 bases, with 16 bases between. The CDR3 sequence is 16 residues long. CDR1 and CDR2 (germline): GTSNPN, SVGIG (reference sequence). The CDR3 sequence is CAWILRRSSSYNEQFF. In DNA, the CDR3 is TGTGCCTGGATACTAAGGCGGAGTAGCTCCTACAATGAGCAGTTCTTC.

The genes are TRBV29-1 and TRBJ2-5, with D possibly being TRBD1 or TRBD2 (6 bases each). The CDR3 extends over 14 amino acids. V dropped 7 bases and J dropped 5 bases, with 20 bases sitting between them. CDR1 SQVTM and CDR2 ANQGSEA come from the germline V gene. The CDR3 DNA follows: TGCAGCGCTATACGCGCCACGGGGGCTGAGACCCAGTACTTC. Protein sequence: CSAIRATGAETQYF.

This clone was seen a handful of times. The chain couples TRBV30 to TRBJ2-7, with TRBD2 matching over 7 bases. This CDR3 is built from 16 residues. V lost 3 bases to trimming and J lost 2 bases; unmatched junction nucleotides: 13. Germline assignment: CDR1 GTSNPN and CDR2 SVGIG (reference sequence). Here the CDR3 DNA reads TGTGCCTGGAGGCCGGCTAGCGGCGAAATACCCTACGAGCAGTACTTC. Protein product: CAWRPASGEIPYEQYF.

The V gene is TRBV6-5, the J gene TRBJ1-2; D may be TRBD1 (5 bases). Germline CDR1 and CDR2: MNHEY and SVGAGI. V lost 4 bases to trimming and J lost 5 bases, with 14 bases between them. The CDR3 is 14 residues long. CDR3 in amino acids: CASSLYRSEYGYTF. The CDR3 DNA reads as TGTGCCAGCAGTTTATACAGGTCGGAGTATGGCTACACCTTC.

This clone was seen only a few times. The rearrangement uses TRBV7-9 and TRBJ2-3; D possibly corresponds to TRBD1 (5 bases). CDR1 and CDR2 (germline): SEHNR, FQNEAQ (reference sequence). This CDR3 has 15 amino acids. V lost 5 bases and J lost 6, with 18 bases in between. This CDR3 is CASSPFDPQADTQYF. DNA for the CDR3: TGTGCCAGCAGCCCCTTTGACCCACAGGCTGATACGCAGTATTTT.

This clone was observed a handful of times. This chain links TRBV7-2 with TRBJ2-3; 11 nucleotides line up with TRBD2. The trim removed 5 bases at V and 3 bases at J, leaving 4 bases unmatched. The CDR3 covers 15 residues. CDR1 and CDR2 (germline): SGHTA, FQGNSA. The CDR3 sequence: CASSAIAGGTDTQYF. The DNA for the CDR3 is TGTGCCAGCAGCGCAATAGCGGGGGGGACAGATACGCAGTATTTT.

This clone was detected a few times. The chain joins TRBV9 to TRBJ1-3; D is possibly TRBD1 (6 bases). Trimming stripped 2 bases from V and 8 bases from J, with 14 bases between. The CDR3 spans 14 residues. CDR1 and CDR2 from the germline V gene are SGDLS and YYNGEE. The CDR3 sequence is CASSVQGYGHTIYF. DNA of the CDR3: TGTGCCAGCAGCGTGCAGGGGTATGGTCACACCATATATTTT.